Below are 13 T cell receptor beta chains sequenced from a single sample in a study of Graves' ophthalmopathy and Graves' hyperthyroidism. RNA transcripts provided the template for amplifying TCR beta CDR3 regions. First-round RT-PCR used HTBI primers; second-round multiplex PCR followed. MiXCR, applied by TCRdb to the multiplex PCR reads, yields one record per CDR3 protein. Here the sample spans over a million distinct CDR3 sequences, around a third being singletons. Sequencing used peripheral blood or thyroid tissue (not recorded which). The origin of the receptors is an adult man with Graves' hyperthyroidism.

This clonotype was detected only a few times. The chain links TRBV3-1 to TRBJ2-7; 7 nucleotides align to TRBD1. The CDR3 loop spans 15 amino acids. Trimming removed 4 bases from V and 3 bases from J; junction bases left unmatched: 9. The V gene's germline CDR1 is LGHDT and CDR2 YNNKEL (reference sequence). This CDR3 reads CASSLGGGSNYEQYF. In nucleotides, the CDR3 is TGTGCCAGCAGCCTAGGGGGCGGCAGCAACTACGAGCAGTACTTC.

This chain uses TRBV29-1 with TRBJ2-5; D is ambiguous. V was cut by 7 bases and J by 4 bases, with 7 bases left in between. The germline CDR1 and CDR2 sequences are SQVTM and ANQGSEA. CDR3 length equals 10 residues. In DNA, the CDR3 is TGCAGCGGGATACGAGAGACCCAGTACTTC. It encodes CSGIRETQYF. Drawing the rest from reference TRBV29-1 and TRBJ2-5, the complete variable domain is SAVISQKPSRDICQRGTSLTIQCQVDSQVTMMFWYRQQPGQSLTLIATANQGSEATYESGFVIDKFPISRPNLTFSTLTVSNMSPEDSSIYLCSGIRETQYFGPGTRLLVL.

This clonotype was counted ten times or more. V usage is TRBV29-1 and J usage is TRBJ1-5, with D uncertain. The germline CDR1 and CDR2 sequences are SQVTM and ANQGSEA. The CDR3 loop spans 13 amino acids. V was pared by 4 bases and J by 2 bases, with 9 bases between. The DNA of the CDR3 is TGCAGCGTTGCCGGTGTAGGCAATCAGCCCCAGCATTTT. Its translation: CSVAGVGNQPQHF.

The J gene is TRBJ2-3, the V gene TRBV7-2, with TRBD2 as a possible D gene (7 bases). Trimming left V 5 bases short and J 3 bases short, with 15 bases between. The CDR3 is made up of 15 amino acids. Germline V gene sequence: CDR1 SGHTA, CDR2 FQGNSA. DNA for the CDR3: TGTGCCAGCAGCCGCGAGGGGGGGCGGACAGATACGCAGTATTTT. The encoded protein is CASSREGGRTDTQYF.

The sample holds one count of this clonotype. One end of the junction does not line up with germline, which may come from a read error. V usage is TRBV7-6 and J usage is TRBJ1-3, with TRBD1 matching over 9 bases. The CDR3 spans 10 residues. Germline assignment: CDR1 SGHVS and CDR2 FNYEAQ. The CDR3 loop reads CASSPRQGDF. The CDR3 region has the DNA TGTGCCAGCAGCCCCCGACAGGGGGATTTT. The full variable domain, its missing parts supplied by reference TRBV7-6 and TRBJ1-3, is GAGVSQSPRYKVTKRGQDVALRCDPISGHVSLYWYRQALGQGPEFLTYFNYEAQQDKSGLPNDRFSAERPEGSISTLTIQRTEQRDSAMYRCASSPRQGDFGEGSWLTVV.

The chain couples TRBV5-1 to TRBJ2-2; 9 bases fit TRBD1. Germline trimming cut 4 bases from V and 0 bases from J; bases unmatched to any gene: 4. Germline-derived CDR1 and CDR2 are SGHRS and YFSETQ. The CDR3 has 16 residues. The CDR3 DNA reads TGCGCCAGCAGCCCAGGACAGGGGACGAACACCGGGGAGCTGTTTTTT. It specifies CASSPGQGTNTGELFF.

This clonotype occurred a few times. The CDR3 spells CAISGAGVTEAFF. CDR3 sequence (DNA): TGTGCCATCAGTGGGGCTGGGGTCACTGAAGCTTTCTTT. The chain carries TRBV10-3 and TRBJ1-1; D remains unclear. V lost 4 bases and J lost 4, with 10 bases in between. The CDR3 spans 13 residues. In germline, CDR1 is ENHRY, CDR2 SYGVKD.

Note on this clonotype: Without the conserved terminal phenylalanine or tryptophan, this CDR3 likely stems from a read error. The chain recombines TRBV11-2 with TRBJ1-2; D remains ambiguous. This CDR3 region has 13 residues. Germline loops: CDR1 SGHAT, CDR2 FQNNGV. With 5 bases removed from V and 1 base from J, the gap between germline ends came to 8 bases. CDR3 coding DNA: TGTGCCAGCAGCCCACTTGGTAACTATGGCTACACCTCC. Translated: CASSPLGNYGYTS.

This chain joins TRBV10-3 and TRBJ2-7; D may be TRBD1 (6 bases). CDR1 and CDR2 from the germline V gene are ENHRY and SYGVKD. Trimming took 2 bases from V and 1 from J, leaving 15 bases between them. The CDR3 is 16 amino acids. The CDR3 spells CAISEPGRGQSYEQYF. The CDR3 nucleotides read TGTGCCATCAGTGAGCCCGGCAGGGGTCAATCCTACGAGCAGTACTTC.

About this clonotype itself: The junction departs from germline at one end; a sequencing error may be responsible. The chain has TRBV7-9 and TRBJ2-7; 9 bases align to TRBD1. CDR3 length equals 14 residues. From germline, CDR1 is SEHNR and CDR2 FQNEAQ (reference sequence). The CDR3 region has the DNA TGTGCCAGCAGTTTAGCACAGGGGGCCCACGAGCAGTACTTC. It codes for CASSLAQGAHEQYF.

This clonotype was observed many times. The V call is TRBV6-2 or TRBV6-3, the J call TRBJ1-2; the D gene is possibly TRBD1 (6 bases). The germline V and J ends were trimmed by 6 bases and 7 bases, with 15 bases remaining between them. This CDR3 has 13 residues. Germline-derived CDR1 and CDR2 are MNHEY and SVGEGT. CDR3 bases: TGTGCCAGCAGCCAGGGGCAATTTGGTGGCTACACCTTC. Amino acids: CASSQGQFGGYTF.

The chain employs TRBV2 and TRBJ1-3; D is perhaps TRBD1 (5 bases). V was pared by 5 bases and J by 6 bases, with 14 bases between. Germline V CDR1 and CDR2: SNHLY, FYNNEI. The CDR3 spans 14 residues. The DNA for the CDR3 is TGTGCCAGCAGTTTTGGGGCAGCCCCAAACACCATATATTTT. Protein sequence: CASSFGAAPNTIYF.

The chain carries TRBV5-1 and TRBJ2-7; D remains unclear. The V end lost 0 bases, the J end lost 1 base, and 11 bases lay between the germline ends. The CDR3 consists of 15 residues. Germline assignment: CDR1 SGHRS and CDR2 YFSETQ. The CDR3 loop reads CASSLGRTSSYEQYF. CDR3 bases: TGCGCCAGCAGCTTGGGACGCACCTCTTCCTACGAGCAGTACTTC.